What follows is one T cell receptor beta chain and its context. The antigen it binds to is not known. Base qualities are not recorded, but no much larger clone differs from it by a single base. Each collaborating institution followed its own protocols to collect whole blood in K2EDTA tubes. For TCRbeta analysis, collaborators shipped samples in one of three forms: frozen whole blood, isolated PBMCs, or DNA extracted from either of those sample types. The immunoSEQ Assay, a bias-controlled multiplex PCR, was used to amplify TCRbeta CDR3 regions from genomic DNA. On the authors' methods: Nucleated cell counts per sample were estimated from amplification of reference gene primers within the assay. To quantify the absolute abundance of each unique TCRbeta CDR3 rearrangement, sequence reads were collapsed and filtered. For each sample, productive Simpson clonality was calculated as the square root of Simpson's diversity index across productive rearrangements. Entries here come from immuneACCESS through TCRdb and include only in-frame sequences with V and J called. Some clones fail to appear in such tables; in the studies checked, an unresolved V gene covers under half of the shortfall, and the cause of the remainder is unknown. Clone size and V and J calls were adopted from that table, with D and trimming inferred from the DNA. The sample table contains 70,000 to 75,000 clones; only one count was recorded for about 86% of them. The ten largest clones capture approximately 30% of the sample.

Taken from the germline V gene, the CDR1 and CDR2 loops are SGHVS and FNYEAQ. Trimming removed 1 base from V and 8 bases from J; the gene matches leave 6 bases unexplained. The CDR3 covers 14 residues, taking in both the cysteine and the phenylalanine. Only the CDR3 portion is preserved as DNA: 42 bases, with reading frame beginning at the first base. This entry belongs to a study of blood T cell repertoires in COVID-19 (dated by TCRdb to the early 2020s). At the level of the whole study: The collaborator samples originated in the United States, Italy and Spain and spanned the acute and convalescent phases of COVID-19. HLA class I and class II types, where available, came from metadata supplied by the sample provider rather than from assay-based typing. The samples were drawn from the first 160 participants of the ongoing ImmuneRACE study and from over 950 subjects provided by 6 global collaborators. Subjects who had been exposed to COVID-19, were actively infected with it, or had recovered from it provided the deeply sampled blood TCRbeta repertoires that made up the dataset. The repertoires were released in a freely available public database intended as a resource for research on the immune response to SARS-CoV-2. The material from the prospective study consisted of cDNA or gDNA derived from T cells, B-cell-depleted T cells, or PBMCs. Sample metadata almost always included a de-identified subject ID, COVID-19 status, age in years and sex.

Results the study describes overall, beyond this receptor: The quantity of clinical and demographic metadata differed by source and by participant and was supplied without curation.

The sequence came from a man aged 65 to 79 with acute or convalescent COVID-19. The V and J segments used are TRBV7-6 and TRBJ1-1, with TRBD1 matching 8 junction bases. The specimen was peripheral blood. The bases read TGTGCCAGCAGCTTAGGGCCCTGGACAGGGGAAGCTTTCTTT. Translation gives CASSLGPWTGEAFF.